This TCR beta chain was sequenced during a study of blood T cells in healthy people across ages. This CDR3 is built from 15 residues. The germline gives CDR1 MDHEN, CDR2 SYDVKM. Between the trimmed V and J ends, which lost 5 bases and 2 bases, there was a span of 16 bases. Using a J-beta primer mix together with a sample-barcoded 5' primer, a second PCR was run for roughly 7 to 12 cycles. TCRdb reprocessed the 5' RACE reads via MiXCR and lists one record per CDR3 protein. This table has more than 800,000 distinct CDR3 sequences, about 28% appearing once. The clonotype originates from an elderly woman in good health. The chain employs TRBV28 and TRBJ2-7; unclear D gene. Sequenced: blood. DNA for the CDR3: TGTGCCAGCAGTCCAGTACTGGACCGCACCTACGAGCAGTACTTC. It translates to CASSPVLDRTYEQYF.